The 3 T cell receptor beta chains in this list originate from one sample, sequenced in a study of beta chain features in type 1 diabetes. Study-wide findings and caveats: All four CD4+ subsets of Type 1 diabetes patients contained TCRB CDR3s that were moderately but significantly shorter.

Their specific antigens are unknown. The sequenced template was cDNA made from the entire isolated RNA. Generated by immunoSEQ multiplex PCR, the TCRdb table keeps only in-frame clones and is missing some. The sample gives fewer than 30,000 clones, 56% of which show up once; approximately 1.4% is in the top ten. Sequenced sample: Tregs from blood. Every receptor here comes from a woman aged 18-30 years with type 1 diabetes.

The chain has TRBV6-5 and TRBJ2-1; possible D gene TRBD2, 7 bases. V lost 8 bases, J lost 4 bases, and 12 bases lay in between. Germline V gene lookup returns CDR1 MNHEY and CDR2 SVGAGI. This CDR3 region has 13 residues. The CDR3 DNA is TGTGCCAGCCGGGGGGCGGGATACAATGAGCAGTTCTTC. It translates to CASRGAGYNEQFF.

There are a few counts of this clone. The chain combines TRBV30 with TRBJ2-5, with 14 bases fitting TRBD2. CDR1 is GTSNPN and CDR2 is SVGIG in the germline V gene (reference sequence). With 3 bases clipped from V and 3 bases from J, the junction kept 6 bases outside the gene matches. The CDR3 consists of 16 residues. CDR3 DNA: TGTGCCTGGAGACCGGGACTAGCGGGGGTGAAAGAGACCCAGTACTTC. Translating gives CAWRPGLAGVKETQYF. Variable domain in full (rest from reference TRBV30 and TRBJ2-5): SQTIHQWPATLVQPVGSPLSLECTVEGTSNPNLYWYRQAAGRGLQLLFYSVGIGQISSEVPQNLSASRPQDRQFILSSKKLLLSDSGFYLCAWRPGLAGVKETQYFGPGTRLLVL.

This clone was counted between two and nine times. The CDR3 sequence: CASSGAGGIGEQYF. CDR3 nucleotides: TGTGCCAGCAGTGGAGCGGGGGGAATCGGGGAGCAGTACTTC. This rearrangement joins TRBV2 to TRBJ2-7; 9 bases are shared with TRBD2. CDR1 is SNHLY, CDR2 FYNNEI, per germline. The J segment lost 7 bases and the V segment lost 4 bases, leaving 8 bases of the junction unmatched. The CDR3 runs 14 residues.